The source of this T cell receptor (beta chain) is a study of T-cell memory formation after mild COVID-19. TCRalpha and TCRbeta libraries used 5'RACE with constant-segment primers and UMIs. TCRdb re-called the 5' RACE reads through MiXCR, storing one row per CDR3 protein. Of more than 250,000 distinct CDR3 sequences listed, 16% are singletons. Per germline, CDR1 KGHSH and CDR2 LQKENI. J gave up 13 bases and V 3 bases, and 16 bases lay outside the gene matches. The CDR3 has 15 amino acids. This chain joins TRBV18 and TRBJ1-2; 8 positions match TRBD1. Material for sequencing was PBMCs or a T cell subset sorted from them (not recorded which). The sequence was obtained from a young man who had mild COVID-19 (a few samples of this study predate the infection). Cell type and time point are not known. CDR3 in amino acids: CASSPTAEGQALRTF. In DNA form, the CDR3 reads TGTGCCAGCTCACCTACAGCCGAGGGACAGGCACTACGCACCTTC.